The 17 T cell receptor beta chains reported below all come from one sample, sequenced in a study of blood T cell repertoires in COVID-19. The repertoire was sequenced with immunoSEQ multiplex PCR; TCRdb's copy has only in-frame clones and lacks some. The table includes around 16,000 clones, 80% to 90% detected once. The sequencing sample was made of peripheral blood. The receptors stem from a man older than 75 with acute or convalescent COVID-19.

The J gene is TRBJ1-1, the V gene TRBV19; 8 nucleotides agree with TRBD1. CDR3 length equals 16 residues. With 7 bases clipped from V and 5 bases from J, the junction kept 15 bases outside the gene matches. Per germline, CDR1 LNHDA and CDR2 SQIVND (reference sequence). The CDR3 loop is CASTVQGALIGTEAFF. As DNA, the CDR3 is TGTGCCAGTACGGTCCAGGGGGCCCTAATAGGGACTGAAGCTTTCTTT. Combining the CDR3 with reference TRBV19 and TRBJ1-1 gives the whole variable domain DGGITQSPKYLFRKEGQNVTLSCEQNLNHDAMYWYRQDPGQGLRLIYYSQIVNDFQKGDIAEGYSVSREKKESFPLTVTSAQKNPTAFYLCASTVQGALIGTEAFFGQGTRLTVV.

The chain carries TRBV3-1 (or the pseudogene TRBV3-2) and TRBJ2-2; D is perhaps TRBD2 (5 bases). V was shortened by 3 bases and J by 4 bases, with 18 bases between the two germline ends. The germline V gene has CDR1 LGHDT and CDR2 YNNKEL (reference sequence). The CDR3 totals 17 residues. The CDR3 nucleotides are TGTGCCAGCAGCCAGGAGGTTGTGATGGGGAGCACCGGGGAGCTGTTTTTT. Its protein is CASSQEVVMGSTGELFF.

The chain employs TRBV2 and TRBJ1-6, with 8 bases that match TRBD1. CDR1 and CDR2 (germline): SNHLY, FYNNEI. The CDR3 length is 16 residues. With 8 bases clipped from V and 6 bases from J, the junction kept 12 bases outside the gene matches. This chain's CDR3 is CASHRGTGGTNSPLHF. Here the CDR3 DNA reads TGTGCCAGCCACAGGGGTACAGGGGGGACTAATTCACCCCTCCACTTT. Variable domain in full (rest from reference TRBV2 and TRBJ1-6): EPEVTQTPSHQVTQMGQEVILRCVPISNHLYFYWYRQILGQKVEFLVSFYNNEISEKSEIFDDQFSVERPDGSNFTLKIRSTKLEDSAMYFCASHRGTGGTNSPLHFGNGTRLTVT.

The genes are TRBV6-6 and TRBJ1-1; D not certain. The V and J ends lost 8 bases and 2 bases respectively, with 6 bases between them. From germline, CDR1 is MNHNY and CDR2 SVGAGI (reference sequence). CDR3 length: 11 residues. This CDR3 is CASHGNTEAFF. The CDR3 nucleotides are TGTGCCAGCCACGGTAACACTGAAGCTTTCTTT.

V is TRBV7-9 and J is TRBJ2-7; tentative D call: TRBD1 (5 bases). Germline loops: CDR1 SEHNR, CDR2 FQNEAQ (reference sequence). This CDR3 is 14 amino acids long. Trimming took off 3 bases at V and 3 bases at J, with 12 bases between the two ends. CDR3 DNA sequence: TGTGCCAGCAGCTTTGCGCAGGGTGACTACGAGCAGTACTTC. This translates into CASSFAQGDYEQYF.

The CDR3 here is CASSRFLTGGGEQFF. CDR3 sequence (DNA): TGTGCCAGCAGCCGATTCCTTACAGGGGGAGGTGAGCAGTTCTTC. The chain couples TRBV9 to TRBJ2-1, with 8 bases fitting TRBD1. The CDR3 totals 15 residues. The germline V gene has CDR1 SGDLS and CDR2 YYNGEE. Trimming at V came to 4 bases and at J to 9 bases, leaving 12 bases not matched to a gene.

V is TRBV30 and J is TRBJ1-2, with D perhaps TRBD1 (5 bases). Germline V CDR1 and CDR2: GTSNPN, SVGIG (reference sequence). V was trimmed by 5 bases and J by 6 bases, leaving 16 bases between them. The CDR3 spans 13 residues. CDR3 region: CAWSKGQVHGYTF. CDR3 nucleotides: TGTGCCTGGTCAAAGGGGCAGGTCCATGGCTACACCTTC. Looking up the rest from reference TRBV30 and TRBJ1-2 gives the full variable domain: SQTIHQWPATLVQPVGSPLSLECTVEGTSNPNLYWYRQAAGRGLQLLFYSVGIGQISSEVPQNLSASRPQDRQFILSSKKLLLSDSGFYLCAWSKGQVHGYTFGSGTRLTVV.

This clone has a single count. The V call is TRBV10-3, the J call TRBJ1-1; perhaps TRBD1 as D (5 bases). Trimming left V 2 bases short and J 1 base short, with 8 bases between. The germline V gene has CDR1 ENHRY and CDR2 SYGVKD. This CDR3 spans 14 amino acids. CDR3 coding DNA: TGTGCCATCAGTGAGCTCGGGGGGAACACTGAAGCTTTCTTT. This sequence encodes CAISELGGNTEAFF.

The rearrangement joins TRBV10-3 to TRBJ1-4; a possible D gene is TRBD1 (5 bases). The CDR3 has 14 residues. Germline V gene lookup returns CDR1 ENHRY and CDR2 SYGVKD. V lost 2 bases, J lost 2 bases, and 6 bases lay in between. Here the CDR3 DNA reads TGTGCCATCAGTGAGGGGGGGACTAATGAAAAACTGTTTTTT. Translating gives CAISEGGTNEKLFF.

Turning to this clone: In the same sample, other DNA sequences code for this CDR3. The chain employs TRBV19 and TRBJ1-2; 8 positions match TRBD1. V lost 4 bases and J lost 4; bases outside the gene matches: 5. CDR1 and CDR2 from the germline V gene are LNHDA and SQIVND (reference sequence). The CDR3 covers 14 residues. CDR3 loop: CASSTDRGPYGYTF. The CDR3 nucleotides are TGTGCCAGTAGTACCGACAGGGGCCCCTATGGCTACACCTTC. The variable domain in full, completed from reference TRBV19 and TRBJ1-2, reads DGGITQSPKYLFRKEGQNVTLSCEQNLNHDAMYWYRQDPGQGLRLIYYSQIVNDFQKGDIAEGYSVSREKKESFPLTVTSAQKNPTAFYLCASSTDRGPYGYTFGSGTRLTVV.

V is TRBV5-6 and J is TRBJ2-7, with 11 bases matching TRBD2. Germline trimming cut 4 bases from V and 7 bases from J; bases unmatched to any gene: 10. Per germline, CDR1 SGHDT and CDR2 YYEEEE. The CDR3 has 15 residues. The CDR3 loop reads CASSILAGGTREQYF. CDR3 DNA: TGTGCCAGCAGCATTCTAGCGGGAGGAACGCGAGAGCAGTACTTC.

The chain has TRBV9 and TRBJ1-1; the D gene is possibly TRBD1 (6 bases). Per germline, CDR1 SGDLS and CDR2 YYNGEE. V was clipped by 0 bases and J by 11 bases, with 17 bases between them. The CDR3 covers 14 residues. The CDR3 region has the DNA TGTGCCAGCAGCGTAGGTGGGGGCCAAGGGTCGGCTTTCTTT. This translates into CASSVGGGQGSAFF.

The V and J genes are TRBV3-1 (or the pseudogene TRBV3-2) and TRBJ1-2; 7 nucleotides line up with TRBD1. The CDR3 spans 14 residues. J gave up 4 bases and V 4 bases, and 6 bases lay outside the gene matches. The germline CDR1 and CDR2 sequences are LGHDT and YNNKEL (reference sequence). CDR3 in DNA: TGTGCCAGCAGCCCACCGGGACAGCCCTATGGCTACACCTTC. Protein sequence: CASSPPGQPYGYTF.

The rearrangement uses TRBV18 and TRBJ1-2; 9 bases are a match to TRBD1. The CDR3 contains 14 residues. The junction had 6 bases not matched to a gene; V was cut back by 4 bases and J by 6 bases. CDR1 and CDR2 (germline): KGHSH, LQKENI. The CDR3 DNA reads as TGTGCCAGCTCACGGGGACAGGGCTTAGATGGCTACACCTTC. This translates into CASSRGQGLDGYTF.

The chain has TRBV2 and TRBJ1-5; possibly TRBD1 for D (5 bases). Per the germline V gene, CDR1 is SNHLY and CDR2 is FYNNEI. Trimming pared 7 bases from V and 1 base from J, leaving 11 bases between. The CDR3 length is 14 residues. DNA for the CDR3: TGTGCCAGCACCTGGGGGGGGAGCAATCAGCCCCAGCATTTT. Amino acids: CASTWGGSNQPQHF.

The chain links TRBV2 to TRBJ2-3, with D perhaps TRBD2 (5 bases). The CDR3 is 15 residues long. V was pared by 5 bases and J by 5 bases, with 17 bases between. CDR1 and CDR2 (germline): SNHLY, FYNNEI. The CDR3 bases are TGTGCCAGCAGTCAGTGGGCGGGTGGAGGAGATACGCAGTATTTT. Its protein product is CASSQWAGGGDTQYF.

The CDR3 DNA sequence: TGCGCCAGCAGCTTGGGACCGACAGGGAAAACCTACGAGCAGTACTTC. Translation gives CASSLGPTGKTYEQYF. V usage is TRBV5-1 and J usage is TRBJ2-7; 7 positions agree with TRBD1. V lost 0 bases and J lost 2; bases outside the gene matches: 8. Germline V lookup: CDR1 SGHRS, CDR2 YFSETQ. This CDR3 has 16 amino acids.